This paragraph reports one TCR beta chain. Its cognate antigen is unknown. This specimen belongs to a study of CD8+CD57+ T cells in acquired aplastic anemia. Looking at the study overall: The mean DNA yield obtained from sorted CD4+ and CD8+ cells came to approximately 3 ug.

By flow cytometry, patients selected for sequencing had shown an expansion of CD8+CD57+ cells. Study-wide results and caveats: Overlap between patients and controls comprised 25 to 35 CD8+ CDR3 sequences.

The ends were cut back, 9 bases at V and 0 bases at J, with 17 bases in the middle. The length of the CDR3 is 15 residues. In germline, CDR1 is SGHNT, CDR2 YYREEE (reference sequence). Genomic DNA acted as the template from which TCR beta VDJ combination and CDR3 sequence profiling were carried out. In TCRdb, the reads were re-called with MiXCR into one record per CDR3 protein. Found here are 190,000 or so distinct CDR3 sequences, roughly 50% of them singletons; the top ten hold about 1.8%. The chain employs TRBV5-4 and TRBJ2-3, with D perhaps TRBD1 or TRBD2 (5 bases each). The specimen was sorted CD4+, CD8+, or CD8+CD57+ T cells (not recorded which) from PBMCs. The sequence was obtained from a human donor with aplastic anemia. The CDR3 bases are TGTGCCACCACCCCGGGGCCCGTTAGCACAGATACGCAGTATTTT. It yields the protein CATTPGPVSTDTQYF.